Listed below are T cell receptor beta chains from one sample, sequenced in a study of cytomegalovirus exposure and HLA in healthy donors. This table comes from immunoSEQ multiplex PCR, and its TCRdb copy is limited to in-frame clones, with some not included. Of some 130,000 clones listed, about 80% are singletons. Sequences were obtained from PBMCs. The receptor set was obtained from a man under 40 in good health and CMV-seropositive. The CDR3 runs from the conserved cysteine through the conserved F or W. D genes are given only for firm matches. Clone size is stated in some rows and not others, as once, few, many or a class when expanded.

v_gene	j_gene	d_gene	abundance	CDR3nt	CDR3aa
TRBV7-9	TRBJ1-5	TRBD1	-	TGTGCCAGCAGCGCCGACAGGGCGGAGCAGCCCCAGCATTTT	CASSADRAEQPQHF
TRBV30	TRBJ1-2	-	-	TGTGCCTGGGACGCGACAGGCGCGATCTACACCTTC	CAWDATGAIYTF
TRBV4-1	TRBJ1-4	-	-	TGCGCCAGCAGCCAAGTCGGTAGCGAAAAACTGTTTTTT	CASSQVGSEKLFF
TRBV4-1	TRBJ2-1	TRBD2	-	TGCGCCAGCAGCCAAGGGTCTAGCGGGGAAAACAATGAGCAGTTCTTC	CASSQGSSGENNEQFF
TRBV2	TRBJ1-3	-	-	TGTGCCAGCAGTCCGACAGTCTCTGGAAACACCATATATTTT	CASSPTVSGNTIYF
TRBV6-1	TRBJ2-1	-	-	TGTGCCGTACAGAGGGGGACATTGTACAATGAGCAGTTCTTC	CAVQRGTLYNEQFF
TRBV10-3	TRBJ2-7	TRBD1	-	TGTGCCATCAGTGAGGTACAGGGGGCCGGGCAGTACTTC	CAISEVQGAGQYF
TRBV4-2	TRBJ2-7	-	-	TGTGCCAGCAGCCAAGAACCTGTGAGGCGGGACGCTGCCTACGAGCAGTACTTC	CASSQEPVRRDAAYEQYF
TRBV7-8	TRBJ1-3	-	-	TGTGCCAGCAGCTTAGCCGGGAACACCATATATTTT	CASSLAGNTIYF
TRBV27	TRBJ1-1	-	-	TGTGCCAGCAACTCAGAAGCTTTCTTT	CASNSEAFF
TRBV27	TRBJ2-3	-	-	TGTGCCAGCAGTATCGGGGCAGATACGCAGTATTTT	CASSIGADTQYF
TRBV18	TRBJ2-6	-	-	TGTGCCAGCTCACCTGTTGGGGGCGCGCGAAGGACTGGGGCCAACGTCCTGACTTTC	CASSPVGGARRTGANVLTF
TRBV5-1	TRBJ1-1	-	-	TGCGCCAGCAGCTTGACAGGTGTTAACACTGAAGCTTTCTTT	CASSLTGVNTEAFF
TRBV5-1	TRBJ2-2	TRBD1	once	TGCGCCAGCTCCCCCCGGACAGGGGGCACCGGGGAGCTGTTTTTT	CASSPRTGGTGELFF
TRBV27	TRBJ2-3	TRBD2	-	TGTGCCAGCAGCCGCGGGAGGGGATATAGCACAGATACGCAGTATTTT	CASSRGRGYSTDTQYF
TRBV29-1	TRBJ1-5	TRBD1	few	TGCAGCGGGCGGACAGGGGATCAGCCCCAGCATTTT	CSGRTGDQPQHF
TRBV19	TRBJ1-5	-	-	TGTGCCAGTAGACGAACAGGTTTGGGCAATCAGCCCCAGCATTTT	CASRRTGLGNQPQHF
TRBV5-4	TRBJ2-1	TRBD2	-	TGTGCCAGCAGCCGCGGGGGGGTCACGGGCTCCAACAATGAGCAGTTCTTC	CASSRGGVTGSNNEQFF
TRBV7-6	TRBJ2-7	-	-	TGTGCCAGCAGCTTATTCCTGGCAGGCTCCTACGAGCAGTACTTC	CASSLFLAGSYEQYF
TRBV5-1	TRBJ2-1	-	-	TGCGCCAGCAGCTTGGCGACTTCTCCGACCAAGGGGCTCAATGAGCAGTTCTTC	CASSLATSPTKGLNEQFF
TRBV19	TRBJ2-2	TRBD2	-	TGTGCCAGTAGCGGGGGGTTCGACACCGGGGAGCTGTTTTTT	CASSGGFDTGELFF
TRBV9	TRBJ2-3	-	-	TGTGCCAGCAGCGTAGGGGCGGGGTGGTCAGATACGCAGTATTTT	CASSVGAGWSDTQYF
TRBV4-2	TRBJ1-2	-	-	TGTGCCAGCAGCCAAGAATTATGGCTTAACTATGGCTACACCTTC	CASSQELWLNYGYTF
TRBV2	TRBJ1-1	-	-	TGTGCCAGCACCTATGGAGGGGTGGCTGAAGCTTTCTTT	CASTYGGVAEAFF
TRBV2	TRBJ2-3	-	-	TGTGCCAGCAATCTCGCGGGGAGCACAGATACGCAGTATTTT	CASNLAGSTDTQYF
TRBV6-6	TRBJ1-2	TRBD1	-	TGTGCCAGCTCAGACAGGGTTGGCTACACCTTC	CASSDRVGYTF
TRBV2	TRBJ2-1	-	-	TGTGCCAGCAGTGCGAACGGGGTCGATGAGCAGTTCTTC	CASSANGVDEQFF
TRBV9	TRBJ1-2	-	-	TGTGCCAGCAGCGTAGGCAGGGGCTCTAACTATGGCTACACCTTC	CASSVGRGSNYGYTF
TRBV7-2	TRBJ2-5	-	-	TGTGCCAGCAGCTTCTCTAGCGAAAGCCGGGAGACCCAGTACTTC	CASSFSSESRETQYF
TRBV29-1	TRBJ2-5	TRBD2	-	TGCAGCGTGAGTAGCGGGAGCATCAGAGAGACCCAGTACTTC	CSVSSGSIRETQYF
TRBV6-5	TRBJ1-1	-	few	TGTGCCAGCAGTTACTCGACGTTGGGCGCGGGGGCTTTCTTT	CASSYSTLGAGAFF
TRBV9	TRBJ2-1	TRBD2	-	TGTGCCAGCAGCGTAGAGTGGCGGGAGGGGTCCTACAATGAGCAGTTCTTC	CASSVEWREGSYNEQFF
TRBV6-5	TRBJ1-1	TRBD1	-	TGTGCCAGCAGTTCTTTCGGACAGGGGTCTTTTGAAGCTTTCTTT	CASSSFGQGSFEAFF
TRBV12-5	TRBJ1-2	TRBD1	-	TGTGCTAGTGGTTTGCACGGGACAGCCTATGGCTACACCTTC	CASGLHGTAYGYTF
TRBV7-3	TRBJ2-3	TRBD2	few	TGTGCCAGCAGCTTAAGTCCGGGACTAGCGGGAGGAACCACAGATACGCAGTATTTT	CASSLSPGLAGGTTDTQYF
TRBV7-2	TRBJ2-1	TRBD2	-	TGTGCCAGCAGCTTAGGGGGACTAGCGGGGGGTGAGCAGTTCTTC	CASSLGGLAGGEQFF
TRBV5-1	TRBJ1-1	TRBD1	-	TGCGCCAGCAGCAATAGGACAGGAGGGGACACTGAAGCTTTCTTT	CASSNRTGGDTEAFF
TRBV5-6	TRBJ2-1	-	-	TGTGCCAGCAGCAAAAAGCTAGCCTCCTACAATGAGCAGTTCTTC	CASSKKLASYNEQFF
TRBV5-6	TRBJ2-3	TRBD2	-	TGTGCCAGCAGCTCAACCGGGACTAGCGGGAGTCGGACAGATACGCAGTATTTT	CASSSTGTSGSRTDTQYF
TRBV5-1	TRBJ2-1	-	once	TGCGCCAGCAGCTTCGGGAGGGGGCATGACAATGAGCAGTTCTTC	CASSFGRGHDNEQFF
TRBV29-1	TRBJ2-5	-	-	TGCAGCGTGACAGAATACCAAGAGACCCAGTACTTC	CSVTEYQETQYF